This entry features one TCR beta chain sequence. What it binds is not known. The germline gives CDR1 LGHNA, CDR2 YNFKEQ. This CDR3 is 14 amino acids long. Trimming stripped 2 bases from V and 6 bases from J, with 12 bases between. This sample is drawn from a study of T cells after posttransplantation cyclophosphamide. Notes on the study in general: Donor CD8+ memory clones often dominated recipient blood repertoires at later times. Recipient CMV seropositivity and CMV reactivation strongly tracked TRB clonality.

Sampled 1 year posttransplant, controls received myeloablative marrow transplants, methotrexate and a calcineurin inhibitor. The repertoire was sequenced with immunoSEQ multiplex PCR; TCRdb's copy has only in-frame clones and lacks some. Altogether roughly 16,000 clones are present, 85% being singletons, with the ten largest covering 25% to 30%. The starting material was PBMCs, obtained after allogeneic stem cell transplant with calcineurin inhibitor and methotrexate. The V and J genes are TRBV4-2 and TRBJ2-3; D may be TRBD2 (5 bases). This clonotype originated in a female patient under 30 who received an allogeneic stem cell transplant from an unrelated donor, was CMV-positive, and had acute and chronic GVHD. The graft donor may have contributed some T cells. The CDR3 DNA reads as TGTGCCAGCAGCCAATTACGCGGCGGGGATACGCAGTATTTT. This encodes CASSQLRGGDTQYF.